This TCR beta chain appears in the sequencing data of a study of blood T cells in healthy people across ages. Trimming took off 2 bases at V and 8 bases at J, with 9 bases between the two ends. In germline, CDR1 is MDHEN, CDR2 SYDVKM. This CDR3 is built from 12 residues. Sample-barcoded 5' priming and a J-beta primer mix drove a second PCR of roughly 7 to 11 cycles. TCRdb re-analysed the 5' RACE reads in MiXCR, keeping a single row per CDR3 protein. The sample holds some 940,000 distinct CDR3 sequences, almost 30% seen once. The sample was also linked to a second study, of T cells of mothers and their children.

The sequencing input was blood. This TCR was recovered from a middle-aged woman in good health. The chain has TRBV28 and TRBJ1-2, with D unresolved. CDR3 coding DNA: TGTGCCAGCAGTTTAGAGGCGCGGGGCTACACCTTC. The encoded protein is CASSLEARGYTF.